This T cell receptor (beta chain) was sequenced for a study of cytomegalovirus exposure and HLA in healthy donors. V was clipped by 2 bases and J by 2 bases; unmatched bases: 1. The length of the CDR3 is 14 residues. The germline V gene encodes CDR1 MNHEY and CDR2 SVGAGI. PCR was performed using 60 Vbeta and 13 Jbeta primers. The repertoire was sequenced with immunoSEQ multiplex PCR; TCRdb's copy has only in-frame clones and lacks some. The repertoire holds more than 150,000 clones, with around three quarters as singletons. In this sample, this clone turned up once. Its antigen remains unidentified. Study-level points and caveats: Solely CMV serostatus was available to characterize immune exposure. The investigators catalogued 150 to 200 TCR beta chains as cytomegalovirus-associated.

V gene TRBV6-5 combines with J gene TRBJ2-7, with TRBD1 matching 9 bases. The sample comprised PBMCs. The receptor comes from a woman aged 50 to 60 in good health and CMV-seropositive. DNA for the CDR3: TGTGCCAGCAGTTACAGACAGGGGGCCTACGAGCAGTACTTC. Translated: CASSYRQGAYEQYF.